The source of this TCR beta chain is a study of cytomegalovirus exposure and HLA in healthy donors. At the level of the study: Later analysis reported that the approximately 120 validation repertoires shared the platform of the 600 to 750 first-cohort repertoires.

The assay was immunoSEQ multiplex PCR, and TCRdb's table has in-frame clones only and misses some. This sample has around 230,000 clones, with approximately 84% found just once. Looked up from germline, CDR1 is SGDLS and CDR2 is YYNGEE. Trimming shortened V by 5 bases and J by 4 bases, and 13 bases separated the two germline ends. The CDR3 loop spans 13 amino acids. Turning to this clone: Its antigen is as yet unknown.

Donors came from a validation cohort of about 120 subjects, distinct from the first 666-subject cohort. Points from the study as a whole: Within the roughly 120 validation repertoires, first-cohort TCR clusters tended to co-occur, according to a later analysis. Diagnosis of cytomegalovirus status made by the classifier reportedly showed high specificity and sensitivity.

The origin of this receptor is a woman aged 25 to 39 in good health and CMV-seropositive. Material: PBMCs. The V call is TRBV9, the J call TRBJ2-7, with D perhaps matching TRBD2 (5 bases). The CDR3 spells CASSPRGAYEQYF. CDR3 coding DNA: TGTGCCAGCAGTCCTCGGGGTGCTTACGAGCAGTACTTC.